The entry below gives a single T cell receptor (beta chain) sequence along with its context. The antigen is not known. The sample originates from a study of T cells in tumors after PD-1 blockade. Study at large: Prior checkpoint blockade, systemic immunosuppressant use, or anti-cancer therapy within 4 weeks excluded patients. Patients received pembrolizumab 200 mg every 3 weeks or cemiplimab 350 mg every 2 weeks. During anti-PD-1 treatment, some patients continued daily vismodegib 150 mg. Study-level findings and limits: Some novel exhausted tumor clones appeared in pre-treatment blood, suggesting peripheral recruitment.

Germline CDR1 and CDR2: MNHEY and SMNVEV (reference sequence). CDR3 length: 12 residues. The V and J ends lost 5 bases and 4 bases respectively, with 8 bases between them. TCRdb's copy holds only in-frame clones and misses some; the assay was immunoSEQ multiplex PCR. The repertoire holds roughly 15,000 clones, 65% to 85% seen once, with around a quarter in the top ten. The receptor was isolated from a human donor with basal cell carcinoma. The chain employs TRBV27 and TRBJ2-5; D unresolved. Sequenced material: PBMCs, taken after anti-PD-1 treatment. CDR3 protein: CASSPVVETQYF. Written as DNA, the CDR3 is TGTGCCAGCAGTCCCGTCGTAGAGACCCAGTACTTC.